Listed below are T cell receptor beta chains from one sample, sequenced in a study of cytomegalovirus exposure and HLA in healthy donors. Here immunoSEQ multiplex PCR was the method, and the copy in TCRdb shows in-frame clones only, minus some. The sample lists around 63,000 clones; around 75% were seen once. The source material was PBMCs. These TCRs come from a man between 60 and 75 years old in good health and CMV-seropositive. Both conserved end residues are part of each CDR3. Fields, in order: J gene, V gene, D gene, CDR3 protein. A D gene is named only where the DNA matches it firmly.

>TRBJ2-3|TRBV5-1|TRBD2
CASSLLRGARTDTQYF
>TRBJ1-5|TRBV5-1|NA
CASSLTGRGNQPQHF
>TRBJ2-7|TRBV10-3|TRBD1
CAISEGTGGYYEQYF
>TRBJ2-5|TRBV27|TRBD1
CAGSLSYHPLDREQETQYF
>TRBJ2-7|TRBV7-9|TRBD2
CASSPDRLAGYYEQYF
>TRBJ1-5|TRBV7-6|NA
CASSLGTDQPQHF
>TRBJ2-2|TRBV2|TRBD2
CASSFSGRGGELFF
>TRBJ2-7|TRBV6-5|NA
CASSYYTGSYEQYF
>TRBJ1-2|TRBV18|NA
CASSPYPTGTNYGYTF
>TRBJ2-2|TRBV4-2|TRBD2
CASSQPSGGEPGELFF
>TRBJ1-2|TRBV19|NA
CASSISGINGYTF
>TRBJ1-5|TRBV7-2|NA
CASSLRQGNQPQHF
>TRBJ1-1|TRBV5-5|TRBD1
CASSPRTGGTEAFF
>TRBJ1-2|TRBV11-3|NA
CASSLDSNYGYTF
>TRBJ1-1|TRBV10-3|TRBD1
CAISYGQENTEAFF
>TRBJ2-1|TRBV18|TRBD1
CASSRDRDSSYNEQFF
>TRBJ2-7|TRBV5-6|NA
CASSQPKSEFSYEQYF
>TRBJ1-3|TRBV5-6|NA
CASSLRRLRGNTIYF
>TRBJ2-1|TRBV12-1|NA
CASSFGLAGNEQFF
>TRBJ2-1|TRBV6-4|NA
CASTNLGVTPYNEQFF
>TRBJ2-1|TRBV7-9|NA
CASSLRTGAYNEQFF
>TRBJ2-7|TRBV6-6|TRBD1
CASGERTGYEQYF
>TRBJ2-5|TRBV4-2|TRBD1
CASSQNPQGLGETQYF
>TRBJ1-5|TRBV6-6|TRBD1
CASRSPGTGTHQPQHF
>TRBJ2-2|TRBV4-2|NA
CASAREPNTGELFF
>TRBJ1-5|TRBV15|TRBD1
CATSRVDRVGQPQHF
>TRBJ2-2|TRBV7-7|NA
CASSLVDTGELFF
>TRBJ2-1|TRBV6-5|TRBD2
CASSSSGTSYNEQFF
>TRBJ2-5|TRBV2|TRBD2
CASSEAPGGGGGTQYF
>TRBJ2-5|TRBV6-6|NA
CASSYGRTAGETQYF
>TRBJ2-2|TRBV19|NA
CASSIEGGTGELFF
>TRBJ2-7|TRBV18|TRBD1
CASSTQGALDEQYF
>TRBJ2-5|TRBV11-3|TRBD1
CASSSGTANQKETQYF
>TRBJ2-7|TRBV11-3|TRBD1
CASSLTTGVGEQYF
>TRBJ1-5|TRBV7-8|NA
CASSRGGRRNQPQHF
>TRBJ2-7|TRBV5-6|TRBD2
CASSWGTSGGAGYEQYF
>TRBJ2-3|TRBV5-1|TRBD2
CASTASGSTDTQYF
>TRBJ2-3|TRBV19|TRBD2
CASSVTSGASTDTQYF
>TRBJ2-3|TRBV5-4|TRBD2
CASSGGTSGRPSYTDTQYF
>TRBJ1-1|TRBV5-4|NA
CASSKGQFPEAFF
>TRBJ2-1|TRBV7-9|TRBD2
CASSLGTIWSYNEQFF
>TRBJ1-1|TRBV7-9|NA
CASRPKQGSGETEAFF
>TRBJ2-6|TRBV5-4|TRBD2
CASSLLAGGPGANVLTF
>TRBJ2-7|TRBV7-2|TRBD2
CASSFPSGGYEQYF
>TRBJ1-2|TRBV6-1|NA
CASSDGPGLPFETF
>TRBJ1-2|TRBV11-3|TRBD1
CASSLEGQAAYGYTF
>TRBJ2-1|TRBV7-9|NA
CASSLVGGAAGGEQFF
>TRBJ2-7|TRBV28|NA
CASSRQVSDEQYF